The T cell receptor beta chain under discussion was sequenced for a study of STAT5B mutations in CD4+ large granular lymphocyte leukemia. The wider study: Among healthy donors, a particular HLA allele went with more CDR3 'QG' motifs.

Study-wide findings and caveats: CD4-sorted patient repertoires seemed more clonal than healthy CD4+ repertoires.

In the authors' workflow: Lowest detectable productive clonotype frequency was 2.59 x 10-5. Method: immunoSEQ multiplex PCR; TCRdb's copy keeps in-frame clones and lacks some. V and J calls and clone size are copied from that table; D and trimming were computed from the DNA. The table includes 40,000 to 55,000 clones, about 80% detected once. Note on this clone: Its matching antigen is unknown.

Sequences were obtained from CD4+ T cells from blood buffy coats. The origin of this receptor is a human donor in good health.

DNA of the CDR3: TGCAGCGTCCCGTGTAGGGGGCTTATGAACACTGAAGCTTTCTTT. This gives the protein CSVPCRGLMNTEAFF. This chain links TRBV29-1 with TRBJ1-1; 7 nucleotides match TRBD1. After removal of 6 bases from V and 0 bases from J, the junction contained 10 bases not matched to a gene. Germline V gives CDR1 SQVTM, CDR2 ANQGSEA. The CDR3 spans 15 residues.